This T cell receptor (beta chain) originates from a study of cytomegalovirus exposure and HLA in healthy donors. Study conclusions and caveats: Researchers reported in a later analysis that a missense DCLRE1C variant was tied to TCR beta V- and J-gene trimming. Exclusion as indistinguishable affected some V segments, including TRBV6-2 and TRBV6-3. In a later analysis, across HLA loci, associated TCR counts were highest for DRB1, lowest for HLA-C. It was about 150 TCR beta chains that were listed as cytomegalovirus-associated.

With regard to this clone: Its antigen is as yet unknown.

CDR3 size: 13 residues. V shed 0 bases and J shed 7 bases, with 9 bases lying between them. CDR1 and CDR2 from the germline V gene are MGHRA and YSYEKL. Vbeta (60) and Jbeta (13) primers were used in the PCR. Some clones are missing from TCRdb's copy, which holds only in-frame ones; the method was immunoSEQ multiplex PCR. This table has over 100,000 clones, nearly 70% appearing once. Source material: PBMCs. The sequence was obtained from a woman in her seventies in good health and CMV-seropositive. The rearrangement links TRBV4-1 to TRBJ1-1; D gene unclear. This chain's CDR3 is CASSQDGAHEAFF. The DNA of the CDR3 is TGCGCCAGCAGCCAAGATGGAGCCCATGAAGCTTTCTTT.